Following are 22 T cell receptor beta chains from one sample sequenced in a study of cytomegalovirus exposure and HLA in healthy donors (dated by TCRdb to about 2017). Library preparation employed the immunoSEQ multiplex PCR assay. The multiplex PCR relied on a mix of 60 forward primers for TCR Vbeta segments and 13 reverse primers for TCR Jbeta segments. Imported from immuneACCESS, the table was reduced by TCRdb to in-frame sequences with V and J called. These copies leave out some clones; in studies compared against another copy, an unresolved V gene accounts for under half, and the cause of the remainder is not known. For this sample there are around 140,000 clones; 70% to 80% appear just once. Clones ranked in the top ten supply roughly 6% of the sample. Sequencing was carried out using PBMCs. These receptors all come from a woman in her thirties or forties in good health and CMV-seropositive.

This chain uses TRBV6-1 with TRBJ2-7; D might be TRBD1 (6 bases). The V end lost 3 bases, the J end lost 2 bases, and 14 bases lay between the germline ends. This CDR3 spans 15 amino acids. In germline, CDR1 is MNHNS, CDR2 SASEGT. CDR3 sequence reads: CASSDRKKGAYEQYF. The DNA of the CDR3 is TGTGCCAGCAGTGACAGGAAGAAGGGGGCCTACGAGCAGTACTTC.

The CDR3 DNA follows: TGTGCCAGCAGCTTAGGCACTTTTTACAGGGGAGAAGACGAGCAGTACTTC. Protein product: CASSLGTFYRGEDEQYF. The rearrangement joins TRBV11-2 to TRBJ2-7; 7 bases line up with TRBD1. The CDR3 is made up of 17 amino acids. After removal of 1 base from V and 5 bases from J, the junction contained 14 bases not matched to a gene. CDR1 and CDR2 (germline): SGHAT, FQNNGV.

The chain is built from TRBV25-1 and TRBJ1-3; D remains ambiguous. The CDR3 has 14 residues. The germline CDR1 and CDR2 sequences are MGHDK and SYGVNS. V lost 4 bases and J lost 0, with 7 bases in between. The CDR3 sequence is CASSGLSSGNTIYF. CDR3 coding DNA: TGTGCCAGCAGTGGCCTATCCTCTGGAAACACCATATATTTT.

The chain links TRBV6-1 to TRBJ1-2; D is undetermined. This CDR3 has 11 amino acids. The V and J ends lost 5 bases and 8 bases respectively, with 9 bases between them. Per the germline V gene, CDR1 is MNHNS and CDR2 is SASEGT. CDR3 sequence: CASSFSWGYTF. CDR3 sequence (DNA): TGTGCCAGCAGTTTTAGTTGGGGCTACACCTTC.

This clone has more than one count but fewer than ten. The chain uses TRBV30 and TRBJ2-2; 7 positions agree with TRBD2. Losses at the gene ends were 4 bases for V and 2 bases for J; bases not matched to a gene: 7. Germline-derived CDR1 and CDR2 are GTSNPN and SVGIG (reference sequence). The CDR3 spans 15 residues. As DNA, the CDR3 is TGTGCCTGGACCCGGGACTACGATAACACCGGGGAGCTGTTTTTT. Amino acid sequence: CAWTRDYDNTGELFF.

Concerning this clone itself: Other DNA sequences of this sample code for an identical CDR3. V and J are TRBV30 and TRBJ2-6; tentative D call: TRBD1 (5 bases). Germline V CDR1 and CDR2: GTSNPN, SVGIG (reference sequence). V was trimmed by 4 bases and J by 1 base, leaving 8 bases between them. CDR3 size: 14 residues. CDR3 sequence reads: CAWIRQSGANVLTF. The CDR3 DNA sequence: TGTGCCTGGATACGACAGTCTGGGGCCAACGTCCTGACTTTC.

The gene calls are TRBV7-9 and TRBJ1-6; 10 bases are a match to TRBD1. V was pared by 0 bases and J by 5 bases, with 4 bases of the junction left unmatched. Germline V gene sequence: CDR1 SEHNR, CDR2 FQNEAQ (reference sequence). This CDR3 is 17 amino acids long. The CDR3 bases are TGTGCCAGCAGCTTAGCGCTTGGGACAGGGGATAATTCACCCCTCCACTTT. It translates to CASSLALGTGDNSPLHF.

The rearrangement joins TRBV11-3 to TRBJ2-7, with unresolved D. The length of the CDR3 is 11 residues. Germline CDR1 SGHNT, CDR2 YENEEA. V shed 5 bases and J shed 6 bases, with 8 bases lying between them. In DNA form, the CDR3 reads TGTGCCAGCAGCCGAACTGGCGAGCAGTACTTC. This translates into CASSRTGEQYF.

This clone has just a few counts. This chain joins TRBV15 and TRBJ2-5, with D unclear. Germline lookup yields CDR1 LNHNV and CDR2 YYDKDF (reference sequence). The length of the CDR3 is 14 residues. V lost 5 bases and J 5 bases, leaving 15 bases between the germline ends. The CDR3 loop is CATSPSLSWETQYF. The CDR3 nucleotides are TGTGCCACCAGCCCCAGCCTTAGCTGGGAGACCCAGTACTTC.

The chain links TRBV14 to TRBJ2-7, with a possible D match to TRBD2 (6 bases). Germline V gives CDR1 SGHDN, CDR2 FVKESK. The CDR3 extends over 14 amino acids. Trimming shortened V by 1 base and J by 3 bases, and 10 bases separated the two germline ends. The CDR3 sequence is CASSQALGGYEQYF. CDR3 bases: TGTGCCAGCAGCCAAGCCCTGGGGGGCTACGAGCAGTACTTC.

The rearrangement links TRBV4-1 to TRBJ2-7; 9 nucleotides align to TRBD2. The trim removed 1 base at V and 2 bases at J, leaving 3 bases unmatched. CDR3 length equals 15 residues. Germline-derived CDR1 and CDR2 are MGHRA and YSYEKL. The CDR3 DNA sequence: TGCGCCAGCAGCCAAGGACTAGCGGTAGCCTACGAGCAGTACTTC. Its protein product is CASSQGLAVAYEQYF.

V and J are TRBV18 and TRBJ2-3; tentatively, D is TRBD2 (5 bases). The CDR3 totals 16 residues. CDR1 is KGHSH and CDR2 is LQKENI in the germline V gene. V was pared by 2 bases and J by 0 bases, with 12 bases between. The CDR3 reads CASSPSLSESTDTQYF. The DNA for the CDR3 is TGTGCCAGCTCACCATCCCTTAGCGAGAGCACAGATACGCAGTATTTT.

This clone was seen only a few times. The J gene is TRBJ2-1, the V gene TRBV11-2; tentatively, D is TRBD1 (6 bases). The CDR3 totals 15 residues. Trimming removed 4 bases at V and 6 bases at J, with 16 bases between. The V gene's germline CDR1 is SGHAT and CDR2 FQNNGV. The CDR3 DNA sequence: TGTGCCAGCAGCTCTAGGGTCACAGGGTTCAATGAGCAGTTCTTC. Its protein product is CASSSRVTGFNEQFF. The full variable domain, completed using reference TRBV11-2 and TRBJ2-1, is EAGVAQSPRYKIIEKRQSVAFWCNPISGHATLYWYQQILGQGPKLLIQFQNNGVVDDSQLPKDRFSAERLKGVDSTLKIQPAKLEDSAVYLCASSSRVTGFNEQFFGPGTRLTVL.

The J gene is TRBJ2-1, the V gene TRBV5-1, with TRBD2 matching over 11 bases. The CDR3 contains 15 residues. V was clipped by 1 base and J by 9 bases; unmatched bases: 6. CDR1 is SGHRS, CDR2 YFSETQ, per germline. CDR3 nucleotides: TGCGCCAGCAGCTTGACTAGCGGGAGTCCTGTTGAGCAGTTCTTC. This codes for CASSLTSGSPVEQFF.

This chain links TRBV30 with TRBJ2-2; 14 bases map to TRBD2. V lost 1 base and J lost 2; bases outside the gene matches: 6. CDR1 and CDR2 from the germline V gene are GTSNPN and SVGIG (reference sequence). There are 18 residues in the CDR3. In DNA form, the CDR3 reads TGTGCCTGGAGTGCCTGGACTAGCGGGAGGCTAAACACCGGGGAGCTGTTTTTT. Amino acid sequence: CAWSAWTSGRLNTGELFF.

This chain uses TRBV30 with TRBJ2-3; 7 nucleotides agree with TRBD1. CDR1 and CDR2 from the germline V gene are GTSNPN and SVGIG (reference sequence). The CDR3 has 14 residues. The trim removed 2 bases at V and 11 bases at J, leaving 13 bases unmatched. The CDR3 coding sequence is TGTGCCTGGAGTTATGGCAGGGGGTCCATTCGGCAGTATTTT. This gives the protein CAWSYGRGSIRQYF.

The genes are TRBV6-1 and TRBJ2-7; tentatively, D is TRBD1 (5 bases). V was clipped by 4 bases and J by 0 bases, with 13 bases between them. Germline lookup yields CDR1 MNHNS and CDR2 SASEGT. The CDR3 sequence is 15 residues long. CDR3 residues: CASSVNTDSSYEQYF. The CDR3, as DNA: TGTGCCAGCAGTGTGAACACCGACAGCTCCTACGAGCAGTACTTC.

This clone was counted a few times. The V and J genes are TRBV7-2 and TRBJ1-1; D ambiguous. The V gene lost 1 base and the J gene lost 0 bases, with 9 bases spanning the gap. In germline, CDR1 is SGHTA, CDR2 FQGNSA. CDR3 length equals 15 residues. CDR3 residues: CASSLVTTMNTEAFF. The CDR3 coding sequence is TGTGCCAGCAGCTTAGTGACAACCATGAACACTGAAGCTTTCTTT. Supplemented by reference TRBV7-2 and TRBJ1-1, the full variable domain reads GAGVSQSPSNKVTEKGKDVELRCDPISGHTALYWYRQSLGQGLEFLIYFQGNSAPDKSGLPSDRFSAERTGGSVSTLTIQRTQQEDSAVYLCASSLVTTMNTEAFFGQGTRLTVV.

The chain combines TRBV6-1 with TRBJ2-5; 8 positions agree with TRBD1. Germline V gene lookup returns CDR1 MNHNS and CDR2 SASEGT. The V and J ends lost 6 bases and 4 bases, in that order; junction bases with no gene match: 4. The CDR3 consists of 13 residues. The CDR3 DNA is TGTGCCAGCAGAAGAGGACAGGGAGAGACCCAGTACTTC. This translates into CASRRGQGETQYF.

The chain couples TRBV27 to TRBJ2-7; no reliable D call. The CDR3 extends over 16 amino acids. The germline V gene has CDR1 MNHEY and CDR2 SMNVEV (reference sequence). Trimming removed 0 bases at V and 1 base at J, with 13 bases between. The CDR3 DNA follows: TGTGCCAGCAGTTTATCACGCGGAACCATATCCTACGAGCAGTACTTC. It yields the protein CASSLSRGTISYEQYF.

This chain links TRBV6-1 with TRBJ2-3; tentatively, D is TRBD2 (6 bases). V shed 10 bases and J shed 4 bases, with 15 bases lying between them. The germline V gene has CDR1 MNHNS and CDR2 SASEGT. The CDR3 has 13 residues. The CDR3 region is CATGTLEADTQYF. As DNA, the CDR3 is TGTGCCACCGGGACTCTCGAGGCAGATACGCAGTATTTT.

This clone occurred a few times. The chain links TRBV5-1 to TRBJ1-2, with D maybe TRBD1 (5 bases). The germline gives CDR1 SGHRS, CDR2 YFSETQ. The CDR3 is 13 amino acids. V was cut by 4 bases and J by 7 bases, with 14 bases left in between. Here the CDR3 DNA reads TGCGCCAGCAGCCCCCAGGGTAGGGGTGGCTACACCTTC. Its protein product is CASSPQGRGGYTF.